These T cell receptor beta chains were read from a single sample in a study of identifying expanded T cells in peripheral blood. Assay used: immunoSEQ multiplex PCR; TCRdb lists only in-frame clones, some missing. The sample carries tens of thousands of clones, 87% recorded once. The sequenced material came from blood. The receptors shown here come from a person between 18 and 75 years old in good health. Both conserved end residues are trimmed from each CDR3. Each record gives: CDR3 protein, V gene.

CDR3aa: ASSTTSKGMDNQPQH; v_gene: TRBV19
CDR3aa: ASSSRPAGVQAF; v_gene: TRBV6-5
CDR3aa: ASSSNLQGTEAF; v_gene: TRBV5-1
CDR3aa: AWDTGYGYT; v_gene: TRBV30
CDR3aa: ASSQARDSSYEQY; v_gene: TRBV4-3
CDR3aa: ASSPFSRTGELF; v_gene: TRBV7-3
CDR3aa: ASSDDGTGAQPQH; v_gene: TRBV6-1
CDR3aa: ASSPGGAVYEQY; v_gene: TRBV5-4
CDR3aa: AIRDREYQETQY; v_gene: TRBV10-3
CDR3aa: ASSLRLEAF; v_gene: TRBV7-2
CDR3aa: ASRGQGYNEQF; v_gene: TRBV4-1
CDR3aa: ASSYETGEQF; v_gene: TRBV5-5
CDR3aa: ASSRTGRGNTIY; v_gene: TRBV6-1
CDR3aa: ASSVPGAGRGDTQY; v_gene: TRBV6-4
CDR3aa: ATSRDLGDSSYEQY; v_gene: TRBV15
CDR3aa: ASSATRDQPQH; v_gene: TRBV6-1
CDR3aa: ASRLGGAETGELF; v_gene: TRBV6-5
CDR3aa: ASSDLAGQNTEAF; v_gene: TRBV19
CDR3aa: ASSFQGGNQPQH; v_gene: TRBV19
CDR3aa: ASSLGSVGEQY; v_gene: TRBV5-6
CDR3aa: ASAPTGLAPIGTQY; v_gene: TRBV4-2
CDR3aa: ASSPGTEETQY; v_gene: TRBV5-4
CDR3aa: AWRLGVEAF; v_gene: TRBV30
CDR3aa: ASSLSSEETQY; v_gene: TRBV7-7
CDR3aa: ASSVDRGRNEQF; v_gene: TRBV9
CDR3aa: ASRGTGGAYEQY; v_gene: TRBV28
CDR3aa: ASSLIQAYEQY; v_gene: TRBV7-2
CDR3aa: ASMGQINIQY; v_gene: TRBV19
CDR3aa: ASSLARGPLSLETQY; v_gene: TRBV27
CDR3aa: ASMGDRAIYEQY; v_gene: TRBV28
CDR3aa: ASSEAQDSSYEQY; v_gene: TRBV6-1
CDR3aa: ASSRVGQGSYEQY; v_gene: TRBV28
CDR3aa: ASNIGGAKNIQY; v_gene: TRBV28
CDR3aa: ASSPRTLGSSYNEQF; v_gene: TRBV7-8
CDR3aa: ASRHRGTGELF; v_gene: TRBV7-9
CDR3aa: ASGKSFYEQY; v_gene: TRBV27
CDR3aa: ASSLVPGLGSYEQY; v_gene: TRBV7-8
CDR3aa: ASSQTGIGEKLF; v_gene: TRBV7-8
CDR3aa: AWTRSSYEQY; v_gene: TRBV30
CDR3aa: ASSPGQPNNEQF; v_gene: TRBV7-3
CDR3aa: ASRLGTGSGETQY; v_gene: TRBV6-6
CDR3aa: ASSDGGNTEAF; v_gene: TRBV25-1
CDR3aa: ASTETGELF; v_gene: TRBV6-1
CDR3aa: ASSLQGNLRYEQY; v_gene: TRBV28
CDR3aa: AWGTGRTEAF; v_gene: TRBV30
CDR3aa: ASSPGQGDGYT; v_gene: TRBV4-1
CDR3aa: ASSFTHSGLPNEQF; v_gene: TRBV9
CDR3aa: ASSGGASSYEQY; v_gene: TRBV9